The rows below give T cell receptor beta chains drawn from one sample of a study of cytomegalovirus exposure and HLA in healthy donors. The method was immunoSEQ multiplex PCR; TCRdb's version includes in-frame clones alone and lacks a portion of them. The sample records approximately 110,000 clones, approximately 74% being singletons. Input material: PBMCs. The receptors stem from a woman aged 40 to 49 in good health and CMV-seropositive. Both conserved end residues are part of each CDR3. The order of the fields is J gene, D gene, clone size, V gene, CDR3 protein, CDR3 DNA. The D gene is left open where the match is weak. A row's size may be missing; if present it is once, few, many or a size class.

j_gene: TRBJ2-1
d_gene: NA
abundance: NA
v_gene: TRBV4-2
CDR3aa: CASSQGLWEDEQFF
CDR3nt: TGTGCCAGCAGCCAAGGTCTCTGGGAGGATGAGCAGTTCTTC

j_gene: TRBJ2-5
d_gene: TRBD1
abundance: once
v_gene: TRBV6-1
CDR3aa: CATRTGGTRETQYF
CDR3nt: TGTGCCACCAGGACAGGGGGGACCCGGGAGACCCAGTACTTC

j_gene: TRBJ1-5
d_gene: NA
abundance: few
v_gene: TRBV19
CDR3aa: CASMEGTYQPQHF
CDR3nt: TGTGCCAGTATGGAAGGGACTTATCAGCCCCAGCATTTT

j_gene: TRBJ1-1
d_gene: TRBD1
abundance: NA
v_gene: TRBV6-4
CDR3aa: CASSDSTGGQTEAFF
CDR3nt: TGTGCCAGCAGTGATTCGACAGGGGGCCAAACTGAAGCTTTCTTT

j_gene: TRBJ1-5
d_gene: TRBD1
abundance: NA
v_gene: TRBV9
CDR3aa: CASSVGSDREQPQHF
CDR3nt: TGTGCCAGCAGCGTAGGGTCAGACAGGGAGCAGCCCCAGCATTTT

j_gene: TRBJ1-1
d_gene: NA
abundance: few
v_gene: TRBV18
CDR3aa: CASSQGTGTQNTEAFF
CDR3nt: TGTGCCAGCTCGCAGGGGACCGGGACCCAGAACACTGAAGCTTTCTTT

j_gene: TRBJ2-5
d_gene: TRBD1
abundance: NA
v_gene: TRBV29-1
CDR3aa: CSAQTGSETQYF
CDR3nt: TGCAGCGCTCAGACAGGGAGTGAGACCCAGTACTTC

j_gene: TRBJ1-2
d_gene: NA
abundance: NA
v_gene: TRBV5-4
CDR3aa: CASSLAGGSYGYTF
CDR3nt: TGTGCCAGCAGCTTGGCGGGGGGAAGCTATGGCTACACCTTC

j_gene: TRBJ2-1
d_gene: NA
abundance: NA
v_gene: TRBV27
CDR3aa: CASRLDSSYNEQFF
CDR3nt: TGTGCCAGCCGGCTCGACAGCTCCTACAATGAGCAGTTCTTC

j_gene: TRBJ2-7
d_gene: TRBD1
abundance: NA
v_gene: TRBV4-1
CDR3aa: CASSQGTGVPYEQYF
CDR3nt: TGCGCCAGCAGCCAAGGGACAGGGGTACCCTACGAGCAGTACTTC

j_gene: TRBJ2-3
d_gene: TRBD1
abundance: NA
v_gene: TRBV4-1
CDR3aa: CASSQAGGLRNTDTQYF
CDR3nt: TGCGCCAGCAGCCAAGCAGGGGGTTTGCGAAACACAGATACGCAGTATTTT

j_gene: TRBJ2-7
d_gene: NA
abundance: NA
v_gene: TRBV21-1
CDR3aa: CASSKRRQGSSYEQYF
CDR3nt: TGTGCCAGCAGCAAACGGCGGCAGGGGAGCTCCTACGAGCAGTACTTC

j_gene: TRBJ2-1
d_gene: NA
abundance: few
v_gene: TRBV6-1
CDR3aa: CASSEEGGGYNEQFF
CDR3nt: TGTGCCAGCAGTGAAGAAGGGGGAGGGTACAATGAGCAGTTCTTC

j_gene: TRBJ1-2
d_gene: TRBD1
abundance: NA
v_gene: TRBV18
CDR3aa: CASSPEATPTSDRGTRMAGYTF
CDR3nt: TGTGCCAGCTCACCGGAGGCCACACCGACATCCGACAGGGGAACGAGGATGGCTGGCTACACCTTC

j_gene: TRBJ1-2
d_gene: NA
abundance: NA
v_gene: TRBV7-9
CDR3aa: CASSGGNYGYTF
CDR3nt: TGTGCCAGCAGCGGCGGGAACTATGGCTACACCTTC

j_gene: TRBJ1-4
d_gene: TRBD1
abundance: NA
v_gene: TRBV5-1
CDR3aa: CASSLEGGAGEKLFF
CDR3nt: TGCGCCAGCAGCTTGGAAGGGGGCGCAGGGGAAAAACTGTTTTTT

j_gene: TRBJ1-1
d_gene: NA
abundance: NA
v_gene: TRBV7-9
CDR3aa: CASSLKAGLTEAFF
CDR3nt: TGTGCCAGCAGCTTAAAGGCAGGGCTCACTGAAGCTTTCTTT

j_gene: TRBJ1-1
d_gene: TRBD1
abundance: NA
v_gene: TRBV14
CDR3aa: CASSRTGLRPEAFF
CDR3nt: TGTGCCAGCAGTCGGACAGGGCTTCGTCCTGAAGCTTTCTTT

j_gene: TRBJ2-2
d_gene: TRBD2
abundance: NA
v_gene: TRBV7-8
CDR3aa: CASSLGFSGNGGEPFF
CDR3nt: TGTGCCAGCAGCTTAGGGTTTAGCGGGAACGGCGGGGAGCCGTTTTTT

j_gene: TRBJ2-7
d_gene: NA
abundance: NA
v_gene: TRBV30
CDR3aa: CAWRWAGSFYEQYF
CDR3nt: TGTGCCTGGAGGTGGGCGGGATCATTCTACGAGCAGTACTTC

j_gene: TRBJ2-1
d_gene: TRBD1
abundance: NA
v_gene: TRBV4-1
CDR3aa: CASSQGLPGQGANEQFF
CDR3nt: TGCGCCAGCAGCCAAGGACTCCCGGGACAGGGGGCCAATGAGCAGTTCTTC

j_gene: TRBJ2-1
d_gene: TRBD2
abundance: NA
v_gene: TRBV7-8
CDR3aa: CASSLSGRSYNEQFF
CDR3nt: TGTGCCAGCAGCTTAAGCGGGAGATCCTACAATGAGCAGTTCTTC

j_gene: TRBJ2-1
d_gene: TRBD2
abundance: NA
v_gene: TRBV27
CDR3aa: CASSFPSGGYNEQFF
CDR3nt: TGTGCCAGCAGTTTCCCTAGCGGGGGCTACAATGAGCAGTTCTTC

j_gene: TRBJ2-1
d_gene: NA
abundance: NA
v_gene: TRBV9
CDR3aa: CASSAQDGIYNEQFF
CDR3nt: TGTGCCAGCAGCGCCCAGGACGGGATCTACAATGAGCAGTTCTTC

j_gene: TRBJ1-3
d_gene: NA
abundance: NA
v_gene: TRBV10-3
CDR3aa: CRGRTGYCSGNTIYF
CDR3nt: TGTCGCGGGAGAACAGGGTATTGCTCTGGAAACACCATATATTTT

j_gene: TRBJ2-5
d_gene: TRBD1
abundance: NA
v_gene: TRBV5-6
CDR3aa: CASSFVGQGETQYF
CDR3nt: TGTGCCAGCAGCTTTGTCGGACAGGGAGAGACCCAGTACTTC

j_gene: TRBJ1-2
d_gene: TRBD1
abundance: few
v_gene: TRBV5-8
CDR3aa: CASSLEIWTGETGYTF
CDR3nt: TGTGCCAGCAGCTTGGAAATTTGGACAGGGGAGACAGGCTACACCTTC

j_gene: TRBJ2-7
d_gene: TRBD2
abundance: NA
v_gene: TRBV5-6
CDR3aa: CASSSLTSDAYEQYF
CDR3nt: TGTGCCAGCAGCTCCCTGACTAGCGACGCCTACGAGCAGTACTTC

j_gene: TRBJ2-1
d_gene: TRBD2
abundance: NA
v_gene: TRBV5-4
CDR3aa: CASSGTGTSGSEQFF
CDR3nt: TGTGCCAGCAGCGGAACCGGGACTAGCGGGAGTGAACAGTTCTTC

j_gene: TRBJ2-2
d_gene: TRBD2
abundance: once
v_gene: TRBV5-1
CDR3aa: CASSLTSGGTGELFF
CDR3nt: TGCGCCAGCAGCTTGACTAGCGGGGGGACCGGGGAGCTGTTTTTT

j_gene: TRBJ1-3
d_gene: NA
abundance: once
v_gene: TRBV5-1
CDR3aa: CASSLDRGYGSGNTIYF
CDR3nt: TGCGCCAGCAGCCTGGATCGGGGGTACGGCTCTGGAAACACCATATATTTT

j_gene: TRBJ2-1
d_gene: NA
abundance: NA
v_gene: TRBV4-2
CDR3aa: CASSQDLQGPRYNEQFF
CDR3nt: TGTGCCAGCAGCCAAGACCTTCAGGGGCCCCGGTACAATGAGCAGTTCTTC

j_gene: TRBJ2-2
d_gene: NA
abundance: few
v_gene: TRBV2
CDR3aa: CASRVQGNTGELFF
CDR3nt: TGTGCCAGCAGGGTCCAGGGAAACACCGGGGAGCTGTTTTTT

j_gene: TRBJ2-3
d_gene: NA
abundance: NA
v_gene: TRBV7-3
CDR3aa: CASSLARSDTQYF
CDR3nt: TGTGCCAGCAGCTTAGCCAGGTCCGATACGCAGTATTTT

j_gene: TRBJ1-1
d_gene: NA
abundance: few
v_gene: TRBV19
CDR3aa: CASSDTGNTEAFF
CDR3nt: TGTGCCAGTAGTGATACAGGGAACACTGAAGCTTTCTTT

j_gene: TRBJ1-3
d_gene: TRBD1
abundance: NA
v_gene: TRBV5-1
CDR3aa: CASSINGQGSGNTIYF
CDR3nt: TGCGCCAGCAGCATAAATGGACAGGGGAGTGGAAACACCATATATTTT

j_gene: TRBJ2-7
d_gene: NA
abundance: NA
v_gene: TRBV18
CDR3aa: CASSPRGDGEQYF
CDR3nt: TGTGCCAGCTCACCTAGGGGCGATGGCGAGCAGTACTTC

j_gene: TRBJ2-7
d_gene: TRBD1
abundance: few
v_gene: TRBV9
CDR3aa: CASSVSDRGTYEQYF
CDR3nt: TGTGCCAGCAGCGTTTCGGACAGGGGGACCTACGAGCAGTACTTC

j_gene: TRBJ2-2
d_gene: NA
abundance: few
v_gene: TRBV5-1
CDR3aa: CASSLGHRDPNTGELFF
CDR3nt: TGCGCCAGCAGCTTGGGCCACAGGGACCCGAACACCGGGGAGCTGTTTTTT

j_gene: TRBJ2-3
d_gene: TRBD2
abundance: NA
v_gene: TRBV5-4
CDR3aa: CASSQGSGGRTDTQYF
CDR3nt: TGTGCCAGCAGCCAAGGTAGCGGGGGGCGCACAGATACGCAGTATTTT

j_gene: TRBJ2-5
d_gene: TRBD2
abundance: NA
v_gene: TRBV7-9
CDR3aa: CASSPWEGGETQYF
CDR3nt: TGTGCCAGCAGCCCATGGGAGGGAGGGGAGACCCAGTACTTC

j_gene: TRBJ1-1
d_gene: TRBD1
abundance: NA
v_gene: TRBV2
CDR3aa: CAGGDRGAEAFF
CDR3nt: TGTGCCGGGGGGGACAGGGGGGCTGAAGCTTTCTTT

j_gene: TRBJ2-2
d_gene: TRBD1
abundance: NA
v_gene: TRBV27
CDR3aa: CASSSRQGGNTGELFF
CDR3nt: TGTGCCAGCAGTTCAAGACAGGGGGGGAACACCGGGGAGCTGTTTTTT

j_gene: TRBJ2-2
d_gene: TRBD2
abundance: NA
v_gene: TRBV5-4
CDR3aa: CASSSGLAGGPNTGELFF
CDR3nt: TGTGCCAGCAGCTCGGGACTAGCGGGAGGCCCAAACACCGGGGAGCTGTTTTTT

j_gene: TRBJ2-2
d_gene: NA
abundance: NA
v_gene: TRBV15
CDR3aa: CATSAGAGSNTGELFF
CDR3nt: TGTGCCACCAGCGCGGGGGCCGGATCCAACACCGGGGAGCTGTTTTTT